This T cell receptor (beta chain) was profiled in a study of blood T cell repertoires in COVID-19 (TCRdb year 2020). Describing the broader study: Collaborator samples came from the United States, Italy and Spain and covered acute and convalescent phases of COVID-19. The prospective study material was composed of cDNA or gDNA derived from T cells, B-cell-depleted T cells, or PBMCs. Deeply sampled blood TCRbeta repertoires from subjects exposed to, actively infected with, or recovered from COVID-19 were included in the dataset. The repertoires were released in a freely available public database meant as a resource for research on the immune response to SARS-CoV-2. Samples were obtained from the ongoing ImmuneRACE study (first 160 participants) and from over 1,000 subjects provided by 6 global collaborators. Sample metadata almost always included a de-identified subject ID, COVID-19 status, age in years and sex. Where available, HLA class I and class II types were obtained from metadata supplied by the sample provider rather than from assay-based typing. What the research found in general, with its limitations: The amount of clinical and demographic metadata varied by source and participant and was provided uncurated.

Each collaborating institution followed its own protocols to collect whole blood in K2EDTA tubes. For TCRbeta analysis, collaborator samples were shipped as frozen whole blood, as isolated PBMCs, or as DNA extracted from either sample type. Taken from the germline V gene, the CDR1 and CDR2 loops are MNHEY and SVGAGI. The CDR3, from cysteine to phenylalanine, totals 15 residues. The read is trimmed to its CDR3 DNA, 45 bases read in frame from base 1. Clipping removes 6 bases from V and 7 bases from J, with 13 as the unmatched junction base count. TCRbeta CDR3 regions were amplified from genomic DNA by means of the immunoSEQ Assay, a bias-controlled multiplex PCR. In the authors' own workflow: Within the assay, amplification of reference gene primers was used to estimate how many nucleated cells each sample contained. To quantify the absolute abundance of each unique TCRbeta CDR3 rearrangement, sequence reads were collapsed and filtered. For each sample, productive Simpson clonality was calculated by taking the square root of Simpson's diversity index across productive rearrangements. TCRdb obtained this table from immuneACCESS and retained in-frame rearrangements with V and J assigned. These tables miss some clones; where compared with another copy, unresolved V genes account for less than half of the shortfall, and the remainder is unexplained. That table is the source of V, J and clone size, and D and trimming were worked out from the DNA. Within this sample are about 65,000 clones, with under 95% of them counted one time only. Approximately 2.9% of the sample comes from the top ten.

Comments on this clone: Its specific antigen is unknown. No much larger clone exists at a distance of one base, and base qualities are not known.

The specimen was peripheral blood. This chain joins TRBV6-5 to TRBJ1-2, with 8 bases matching TRBD1. The clonotype comes from a man in his 70s with active COVID-19. Here the CDR3 is given as CASRPSGDRSFGYTF. The DNA sequence is as follows: TGTGCCAGCAGGCCCTCAGGGGACAGGTCTTTTGGCTACACCTTC.